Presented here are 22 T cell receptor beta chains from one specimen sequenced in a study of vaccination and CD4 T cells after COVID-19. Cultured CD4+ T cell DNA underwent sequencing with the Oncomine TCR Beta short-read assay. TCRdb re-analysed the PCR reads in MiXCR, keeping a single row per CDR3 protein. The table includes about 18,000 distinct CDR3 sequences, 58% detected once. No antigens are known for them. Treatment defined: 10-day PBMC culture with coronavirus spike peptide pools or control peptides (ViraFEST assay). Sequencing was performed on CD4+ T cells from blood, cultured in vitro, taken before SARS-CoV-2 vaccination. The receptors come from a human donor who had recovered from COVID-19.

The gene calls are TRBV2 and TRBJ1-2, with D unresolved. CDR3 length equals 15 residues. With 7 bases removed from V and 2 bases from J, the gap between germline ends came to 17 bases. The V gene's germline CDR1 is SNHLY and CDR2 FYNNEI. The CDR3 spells CASTGRLFTNYGYTF. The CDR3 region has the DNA TGTGCCAGCACCGGGAGGCTGTTCACGAACTATGGCTACACCTTC.

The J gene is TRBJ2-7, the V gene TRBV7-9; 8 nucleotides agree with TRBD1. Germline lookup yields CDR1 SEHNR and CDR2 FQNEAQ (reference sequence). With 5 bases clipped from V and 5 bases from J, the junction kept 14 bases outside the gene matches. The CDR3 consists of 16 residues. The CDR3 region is CASSLTGQGGGHEQYF. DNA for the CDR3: TGTGCCAGCAGCCTAACCGGACAGGGAGGAGGTCACGAGCAGTACTTC.

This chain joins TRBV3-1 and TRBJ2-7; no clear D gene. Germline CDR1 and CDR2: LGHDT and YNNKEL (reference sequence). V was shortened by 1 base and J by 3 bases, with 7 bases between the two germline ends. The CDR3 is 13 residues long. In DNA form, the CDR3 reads TGTGCCAGCAGCCAAGGGATCAGCTACGAGCAGTACTTC. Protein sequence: CASSQGISYEQYF.

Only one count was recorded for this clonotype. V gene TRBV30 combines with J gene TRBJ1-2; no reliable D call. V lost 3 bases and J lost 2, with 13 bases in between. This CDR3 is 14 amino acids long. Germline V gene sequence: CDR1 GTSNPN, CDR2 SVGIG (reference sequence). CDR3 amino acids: CAWSSTGGNYGYTF. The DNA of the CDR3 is TGTGCCTGGAGCTCCACCGGTGGAAACTATGGCTACACCTTC.

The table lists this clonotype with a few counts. The CDR3 loop is CSAWDRATSGNTIYF. The DNA for the CDR3 is TGCAGTGCCTGGGACAGGGCAACCTCTGGAAACACCATATATTTT. V is TRBV20-1 and J is TRBJ1-3, with 9 bases that match TRBD1. In germline, CDR1 is DFQATT, CDR2 SNEGSKA (reference sequence). This CDR3 contains 15 residues. V lost 6 bases, J lost 0 bases, and 6 bases stayed unmatched.

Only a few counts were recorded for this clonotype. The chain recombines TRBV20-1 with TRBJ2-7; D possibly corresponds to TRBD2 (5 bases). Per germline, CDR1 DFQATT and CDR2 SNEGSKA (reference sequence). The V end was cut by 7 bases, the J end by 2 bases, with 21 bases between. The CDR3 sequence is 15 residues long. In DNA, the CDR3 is TGCAGTGTAGGAGGTTCAGAATCCACTACCTACGAGCAGTACTTC. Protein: CSVGGSESTTYEQYF.

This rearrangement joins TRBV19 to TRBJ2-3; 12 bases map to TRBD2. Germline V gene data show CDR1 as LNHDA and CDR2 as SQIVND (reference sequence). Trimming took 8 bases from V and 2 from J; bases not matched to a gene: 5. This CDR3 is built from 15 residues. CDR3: CASQLAGGNTDTQYF. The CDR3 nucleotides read TGTGCCAGTCAACTAGCGGGAGGTAACACAGATACGCAGTATTTT.

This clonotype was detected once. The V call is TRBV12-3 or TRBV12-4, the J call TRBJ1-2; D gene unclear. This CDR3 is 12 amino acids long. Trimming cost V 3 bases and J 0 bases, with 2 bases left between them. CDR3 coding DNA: TGTGCCAGCAGTTTTTCTAACTATGGCTACACCTTC. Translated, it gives CASSFSNYGYTF.

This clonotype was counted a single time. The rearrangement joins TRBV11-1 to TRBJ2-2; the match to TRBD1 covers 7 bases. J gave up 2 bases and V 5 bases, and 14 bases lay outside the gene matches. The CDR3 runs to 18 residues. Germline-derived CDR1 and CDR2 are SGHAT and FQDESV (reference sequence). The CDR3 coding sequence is TGTGCCAGCAGCCGCGAAGCATACGGGACAGCCAACACCGGGGAGCTGTTTTTT. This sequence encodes CASSREAYGTANTGELFF.

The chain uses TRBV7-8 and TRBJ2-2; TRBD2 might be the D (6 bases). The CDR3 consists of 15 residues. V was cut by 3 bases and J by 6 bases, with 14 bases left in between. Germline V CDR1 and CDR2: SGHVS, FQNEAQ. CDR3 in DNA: TGTGCCAGCAGCTTCGGGAGCTTAGCGGCCGGGGAGCTGTTTTTT. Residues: CASSFGSLAAGELFF.

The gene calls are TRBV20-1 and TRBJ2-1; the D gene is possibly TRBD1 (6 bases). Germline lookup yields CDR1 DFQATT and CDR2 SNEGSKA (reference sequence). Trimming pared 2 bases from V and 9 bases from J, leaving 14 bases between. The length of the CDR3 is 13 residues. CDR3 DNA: TGCAGTGCTAGACAGGGGCGGTGGCGTGAGCAGTTCTTC. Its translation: CSARQGRWREQFF.

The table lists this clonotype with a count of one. This CDR3 is CASSDDSAGSYNSPLHF. CDR3 DNA sequence: TGTGCCAGCAGTGACGACAGTGCTGGGTCCTATAATTCACCCCTCCACTTT. The gene calls are TRBV6-1 and TRBJ1-6, with D possibly being TRBD1 (5 bases). Germline V gene lookup returns CDR1 MNHNS and CDR2 SASEGT. Trimming removed 3 bases from V and 1 base from J, with 13 bases in between. CDR3 length: 17 residues.

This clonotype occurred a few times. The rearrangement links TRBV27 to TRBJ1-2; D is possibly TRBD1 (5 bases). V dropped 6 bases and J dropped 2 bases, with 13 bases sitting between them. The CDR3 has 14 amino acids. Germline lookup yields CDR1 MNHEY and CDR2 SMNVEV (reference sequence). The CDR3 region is CASRQWAGNYGYTF. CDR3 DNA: TGTGCCAGCAGACAATGGGCAGGGAACTATGGCTACACCTTC.

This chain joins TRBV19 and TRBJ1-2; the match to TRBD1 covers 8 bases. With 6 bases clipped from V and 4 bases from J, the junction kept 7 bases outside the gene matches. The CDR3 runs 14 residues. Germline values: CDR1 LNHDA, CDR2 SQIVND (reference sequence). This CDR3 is CASSQTGGSYGYTF. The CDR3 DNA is TGTGCCAGTAGCCAAACAGGGGGTTCCTATGGCTACACCTTC. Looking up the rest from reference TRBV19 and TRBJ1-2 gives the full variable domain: DGGITQSPKYLFRKEGQNVTLSCEQNLNHDAMYWYRQDPGQGLRLIYYSQIVNDFQKGDIAEGYSVSREKKESFPLTVTSAQKNPTAFYLCASSQTGGSYGYTFGSGTRLTVV.

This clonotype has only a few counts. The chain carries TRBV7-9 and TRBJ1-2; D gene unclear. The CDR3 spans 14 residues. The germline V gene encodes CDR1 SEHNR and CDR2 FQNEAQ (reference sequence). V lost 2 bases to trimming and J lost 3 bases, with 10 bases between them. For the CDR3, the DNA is TGTGCCAGCAGCTTATTTAGGGCAGACTATGGCTACACCTTC. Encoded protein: CASSLFRADYGYTF.

The CDR3 coding sequence is TGTGCCAGCAGCCCCCAGACAGTGAATAATTCACCCCTCCACTTT. Amino acid sequence: CASSPQTVNNSPLHF. This sequence joins TRBV7-2 and TRBJ1-6; D possibly corresponds to TRBD1 (5 bases). In germline, CDR1 is SGHTA, CDR2 FQGNSA. This CDR3 region has 15 residues. Trimming removed 5 bases at V and 5 bases at J, with 13 bases between.

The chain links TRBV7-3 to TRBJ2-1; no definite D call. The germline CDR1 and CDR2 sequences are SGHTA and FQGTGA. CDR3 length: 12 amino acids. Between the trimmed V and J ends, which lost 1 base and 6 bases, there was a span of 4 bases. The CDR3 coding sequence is TGTGCCAGCAGCTTAAGTAGCAATGAGCAGTTCTTC. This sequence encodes CASSLSSNEQFF.

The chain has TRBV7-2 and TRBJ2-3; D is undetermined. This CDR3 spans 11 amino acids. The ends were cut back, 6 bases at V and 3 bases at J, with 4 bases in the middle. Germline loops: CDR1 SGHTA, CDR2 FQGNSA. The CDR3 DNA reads TGTGCCAGCAGTGAGACAGATACGCAGTATTTT. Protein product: CASSETDTQYF.

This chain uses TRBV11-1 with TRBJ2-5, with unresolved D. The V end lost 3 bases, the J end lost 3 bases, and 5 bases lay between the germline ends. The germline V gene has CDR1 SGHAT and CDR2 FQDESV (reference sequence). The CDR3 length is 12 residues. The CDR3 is CASSFGKETQYF. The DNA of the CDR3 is TGTGCCAGCAGCTTTGGGAAAGAGACCCAGTACTTC. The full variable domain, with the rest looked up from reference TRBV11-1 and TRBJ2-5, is EAEVAQSPRYKITEKSQAVAFWCDPISGHATLYWYRQILGQGPELLVQFQDESVVDDSQLPKDRFSAERLKGVDSTLKIQPAELGDSAMYLCASSFGKETQYFGPGTRLLVL.

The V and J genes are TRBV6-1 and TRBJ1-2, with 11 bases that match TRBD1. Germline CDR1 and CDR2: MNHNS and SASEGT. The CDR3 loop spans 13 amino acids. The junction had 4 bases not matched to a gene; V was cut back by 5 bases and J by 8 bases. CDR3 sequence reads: CASSHRDRGGYTF. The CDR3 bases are TGTGCCAGCAGTCACCGGGACAGGGGGGGCTACACCTTC.

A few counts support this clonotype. DNA of the CDR3: TGTGCCACCAGTTCGGGGACTGGGAGAAGCAATCAGCCCCAGCATTTT. Amino acids: CATSSGTGRSNQPQHF. The chain couples TRBV24-1 to TRBJ1-5; possible D gene TRBD1, 5 bases. With 6 bases removed from V and 1 base from J, the gap between germline ends came to 15 bases. Germline values: CDR1 KGHDR, CDR2 SFDVKD. This CDR3 has 16 amino acids.

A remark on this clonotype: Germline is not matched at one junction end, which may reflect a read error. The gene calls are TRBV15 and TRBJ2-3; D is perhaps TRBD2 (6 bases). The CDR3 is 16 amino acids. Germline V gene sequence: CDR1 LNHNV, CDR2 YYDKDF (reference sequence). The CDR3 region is CATSQGLRASTGTQYF. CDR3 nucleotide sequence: TGTGCCACCAGCCAGGGACTCCGTGCTAGCACAGGTACGCAGTATTTT.